This T cell receptor beta chain was recorded in a study of CD8 T cells in ankylosing spondylitis. This clonotype came up many times. Using quantitative 5'-RACE with molecular barcodes, the authors made TCR beta libraries. TCRdb itself ran the 5' RACE reads through MiXCR, one entry per CDR3 protein. The data hold more than 150,000 distinct CDR3 sequences, with around a sixth observed a single time. V gave up 1 base and J gave up 5 bases, with 12 bases separating them. CDR1 SGHRS and CDR2 YFSETQ come from the germline V gene. The CDR3 spans 15 residues. The clonotype comes from a male donor aged 10-30 years with ankylosing spondylitis or in good health (not recorded which). The V and J genes are TRBV5-1 and TRBJ2-2; D possibly corresponds to TRBD2 (6 bases). Sequenced sample: blood, either unsorted or a sorted T cell fraction (not recorded which). The CDR3 DNA reads as TGCGCCAGCAGCTTGACGGGAGCAGGGACCGGGGAGCTGTTTTTT. The encoded protein is CASSLTGAGTGELFF.